The entry below gives a single TCR beta chain sequence along with its context. Germline lookup yields CDR1 MNHNS and CDR2 SASEGT. Between the trimmed V and J ends, which lost 7 bases and 0 bases, there was a span of 21 bases. The CDR3 loop spans 18 amino acids. The T cells that were sequenced for TCR beta were CD8+ and CD4+ cells from blood. Controls were age- and sex-matched healthy donors. Negative isolation yielded the CD8+ and CD4+ T cells, while FACS enriched the TEMRA cells. This entry belongs to a study of CD8 T cells in Susac syndrome. Reverse transcription of roughly 0.45 to 1 ug RNA was carried out with random hexamers. The amplification used immunoSEQ multiplex PCR on TCR beta CDR3; it spanned 54 Vbeta and 13 Jbeta. TCRdb itself ran the immunoSEQ multiplex PCR reads through MiXCR, one entry per CDR3 protein. The table has about 120,000 distinct CDR3 sequences, around 94% seen once.

The sequence came from a human donor in good health. The sample was CD4+ T cells from PBMCs. The rearrangement joins TRBV6-1 to TRBJ2-2; possible D gene TRBD1, 7 bases. The CDR3 loop reads CASIKALGGQSNTGELFF. The CDR3 nucleotides are TGTGCCAGCATCAAGGCCTTGGGGGGACAGTCGAACACCGGGGAGCTGTTTTTT.